This T cell receptor beta chain was sequenced for a study of T cell responses to AZD1222 COVID-19 vaccine (dated by TCRdb to the early 2020s). Regarding the complete study: AZD1222 recipients with second doses at about 4 weeks or about 12 weeks were pooled, because spike-specific TCR depth and breadth did not differ between schedules. A total of 240 or so trial participants underwent TCR sequencing, of whom around 210 had received two doses of AZD1222 and about 25 had received two doses of the MenACWY control vaccine. Trial participants were enrolled by age into 18-55, 56-69 and 70-plus year subgroups, with about 150, 28 and 57 TCR-sequenced participants respectively. The investigation overall reported the following: Conclusions about previously exposed vaccinees are limited because only 5 or 6 AZD1222 recipients were SARS-CoV-2 seropositive at baseline. Reportedly, almost half of the unique spike-specific TCRs recognized epitopes lying outside the regions that are mutated in the B.1.351 and B.1.1.7 variants. Because no samples from the day 14 peak response were available, repertoires could be characterized only after the peak T cell response. Participants were mostly white British, with more females than males. The authors suggested clonal diversity may have been underestimated. After two AZD1222 doses, both the breadth and the depth of spike-specific TCRs were significantly higher than at day 0 and than in MenACWY recipients. The 56-69-year group was small, and its depth increase did not reach significance, likely because of low power. CD4 TCRs associated with the vaccine covered the entire spike protein, and the dominant responses were in regions 160-218 and 743-854.

This clone came up a few times. This receptor's antigen is unknown. No much larger clone exists at a distance of one base, and base qualities are not known. CDR3 length: 15 amino acids, cysteine to phenylalanine. The sequence is cut down to CDR3 DNA, 45 bases in frame from base 1. From the germline V gene (reference sequence), CDR1 is MNHEY and CDR2 is SMNVEV. A distance of 10 bases separates the germline ends of V and J, which lose 3 bases and 0 bases respectively. The time point label for this specimen denotes: baseline before first vaccination. Samples from vaccinated people were obtained from the UK trials COV001 and COV002, which included a single-blind randomized controlled phase 2/3 trial of AZD1222 (ChAdOx1 nCoV-19) in healthy adults. For TCRbeta chain sequencing, PBMC samples from trial participants were taken at day 0 and at day 28 after the second dose. The CDR3 regions of human TCRbeta chains were subjected to immunosequencing. In the original analysis: TCRs in the repertoires were matched against a reference library of SARS-CoV-2-specific TCRs that had been generated with the MIRA antigen-specificity platform. Breadth was defined as the fraction of unique TCRs that were SARS-CoV-2-associated, and depth was defined as the fraction of total T cells that were SARS-CoV-2-associated. Using the MIRA data, every spike-specific TCR was mapped to the spike region that the TCR reacted to and assigned to either a CD4 or a CD8 class. Log10-transformed breadth and depth values were compared by one-way ANOVA with Sidak's multiple comparisons tests. As stored in TCRdb, this immuneACCESS dataset retains in-frame rearrangements with V and J assigned. A fraction of the clones does not appear; measured against another copy, unresolved V genes explain less than half of the discrepancy, and the remainder lacks a known reason. V, J and clone size derive from that table, while D and trimming were established from the DNA sequence. The sample includes about 150,000 clones, with roughly nine tenths observed a single time. In total, the top ten clones hold about 20% of the sample.

The V and J segments used are TRBV27 and TRBJ2-3; D gene: possibly TRBD2, on 6 matching bases. The clonotype was recovered from an adult in good health. Sample: peripheral blood, taken on day 0 of AZD1222 vaccination. The CDR3 region reads CASSLSGTSTDTQYF. The sequence in DNA is TGTGCCAGCAGTTTGTCGGGGACTAGCACAGATACGCAGTATTTT.